Listed below are T cell receptor beta chains from one sample, sequenced in a study of cytomegalovirus exposure and HLA in healthy donors. Profiling relied on immunoSEQ multiplex PCR, and the TCRdb table lists in-frame clones only, not all of them. The table shows about 180,000 clones, with roughly 87% occurring only once. The source material was PBMCs. These receptors all come from a woman in her fifties or sixties in good health and CMV-seronegative. The CDR3 runs from the conserved cysteine through the conserved F or W. D genes are given only for firm matches. Size values are once, few and many counts, or a class for expanded clones, and some rows have none.

clone_size	j_call	v_call	d_call	cdr3_nt	cdr3_aa
few	TRBJ1-5	TRBV9	TRBD1	TGTGCCAGCAGCGCAGGGGGCAGAAATCAGCCCCAGCATTTT	CASSAGGRNQPQHF
NA	TRBJ2-5	TRBV27	NA	TGTGCCAGCAGTTTATCGAACTTTCCCCTTCAAGAGACCCAGTACTTC	CASSLSNFPLQETQYF
NA	TRBJ2-7	TRBV2	TRBD2	TGTGCCAGCAAACGGAATGGACTAGCGGACGAGCAGTACTTC	CASKRNGLADEQYF
NA	TRBJ1-2	TRBV6-5	NA	TGTGCCAGCAGGACACCTAACTATGGCTACACCTTC	CASRTPNYGYTF
NA	TRBJ2-2	TRBV9	TRBD2	TGTGCCAGCAGCGTAGAGCCTAGCGGGGCGATGGAGCTGTTTTTT	CASSVEPSGAMELFF
few	TRBJ2-5	TRBV7-3	TRBD2	TGTGCCAGCAGCGGCGGGCGGGGGGGCCGTGGAGAGACCCAGTACTTC	CASSGGRGGRGETQYF
few	TRBJ2-2	TRBV9	TRBD1	TGTGCCAGCAGCCCGCGGACAGGGGGTAACACCGGGGAGCTGTTTTTT	CASSPRTGGNTGELFF
NA	TRBJ2-7	TRBV5-1	NA	TGCGCCAGCAGCTTGGATGTGACAGGCGCCTACGAGCAGTACTTC	CASSLDVTGAYEQYF
NA	TRBJ2-7	TRBV7-9	NA	TGTGCCAGCAGCTCCCCAGGGGAGTTAGGCAACGAGCAGTACTTC	CASSSPGELGNEQYF
NA	TRBJ1-5	TRBV2	NA	TGTGCCAGCACCGCCCCCAGGGGTGGCCAGCATTTT	CASTAPRGGQHF
NA	TRBJ1-5	TRBV27	NA	TGTGCCAGCAGCCCCAGACTTAGACAGACCACGGCCTATAGCAATCAGCCCCAGCATTTT	CASSPRLRQTTAYSNQPQHF
few	TRBJ2-5	TRBV18	NA	TGTGCCAGCTCACCCTCGACTAGATGGGAGACCCAGTACTTC	CASSPSTRWETQYF
NA	TRBJ1-1	TRBV25-1	TRBD1	TGTGCCAGCAGTGGGAGGACAGGGGGCGTCGTCACTGAAGCTTTCTTT	CASSGRTGGVVTEAFF
NA	TRBJ2-5	TRBV5-4	TRBD2	TGTGCCAGCAGCTTTCGACTAGCGGGGGGGGGCGAGACCCAGTACTTC	CASSFRLAGGGETQYF
NA	TRBJ2-7	TRBV15	TRBD2	TGTGCCACCAGCAGAGGGACTAGCGGCAACTACGAGCAGTACTTC	CATSRGTSGNYEQYF
NA	TRBJ1-1	TRBV4-3	NA	TGCGCCAGCAGCCAAGATGCCCGGGGGGGCACTGAAGCTTTCTTT	CASSQDARGGTEAFF
few	TRBJ2-2	TRBV4-2	NA	TGTGCCAGCAGCCAAGACTACAACACCGGGGAGCTGTTTTTT	CASSQDYNTGELFF
NA	TRBJ2-5	TRBV10-2	NA	TGCGCCAGCAGTGTTTGGCACCCGGAGACCCAGTACTTC	CASSVWHPETQYF
NA	TRBJ2-3	TRBV5-1	TRBD1	TGCGCCAGCAGCTTGACCGGGGACAGCTACACAGATACGCAGTATTTT	CASSLTGDSYTDTQYF
NA	TRBJ1-4	TRBV7-9	NA	TGTGCCAGCAGCCTGGGCGCCGGTAATGAAAAACTGTTTTTT	CASSLGAGNEKLFF
NA	TRBJ2-1	TRBV19	TRBD1	TGTGCCAGTAGTATAGACGCAGGGGGCTCTTACAATGAGCAGTTCTTC	CASSIDAGGSYNEQFF
once	TRBJ2-5	TRBV28	NA	TGTGCCAGCAGTTTGTTGGGAGCCCAAGAGACCCAGTACTTC	CASSLLGAQETQYF
once	TRBJ1-2	TRBV7-9	TRBD1	TGTGCCAGCAGCGGGCTCTCCGGGACAGGGATTTTCTATGGCTACACCTTC	CASSGLSGTGIFYGYTF
NA	TRBJ2-7	TRBV29-1	NA	TGCAGCGTCCGAGGGGGGGGTGAGCAGTACTTC	CSVRGGGEQYF
once	TRBJ1-5	TRBV19	TRBD1	TGTGCCAGTACCGCCTTATACACCCAGGGGGCTGTTCAGCCCCAGCATTTT	CASTALYTQGAVQPQHF
NA	TRBJ1-2	TRBV11-2	TRBD1	TGTGCCAGCAGAGTCAGGACAGGGGACTATGGCTACACCTTC	CASRVRTGDYGYTF
NA	TRBJ1-2	TRBV5-5	NA	TGTGCCAGCAGCCCCCGGACAGAATCTTTTCCCTATGGCTACACCTTC	CASSPRTESFPYGYTF
NA	TRBJ2-5	TRBV7-9	TRBD1	TGTGCCAGCAGCTTGGACAGGGAAGAGCAGTACTTC	CASSLDREEQYF
NA	TRBJ2-7	TRBV4-1	TRBD1	TGCGCCAGCAGCCCCCGGGACAGCTCCTACGAGCAGTACTTC	CASSPRDSSYEQYF
NA	TRBJ2-1	TRBV7-9	TRBD2	TGTGCCAGCAGCCATCCCTTGGCGGGGGACAATGAGCAGTTCTTC	CASSHPLAGDNEQFF
few	TRBJ1-2	TRBV10-3	TRBD1	TGTGCCATCAGTGAGACAGGGGATCCTATCTACACCTTC	CAISETGDPIYTF
NA	TRBJ2-1	TRBV5-6	TRBD2	TGTGCCAGCAGCTTCGGACTAGCGGGTAGGAATGAGCAGTTCTTC	CASSFGLAGRNEQFF
NA	TRBJ1-5	TRBV27	NA	TGTGCCAGCACCAAGCCGGGACACAAAAGTTATAGCAATCAGCCCCAGCATTTT	CASTKPGHKSYSNQPQHF
NA	TRBJ1-4	TRBV7-9	TRBD1	TGTGCCAGCAGCTTCCACCACAGGGGTTCCGACGAAAAACTGTTTTTT	CASSFHHRGSDEKLFF
NA	TRBJ1-4	TRBV15	NA	TGTGCCACCAGCGGCGGACTTCGGGAAAAACTGTTTTTT	CATSGGLREKLFF
NA	TRBJ1-5	TRBV6-5	NA	TGTGCCAGCAGTTACTATACGCCAGGGGATCAGCCCCAGCATTTT	CASSYYTPGDQPQHF
NA	TRBJ1-6	TRBV7-3	TRBD1	TGTGCCAGCAGCCTAGGGACAGGAAGTTCACCCCTCCACTTT	CASSLGTGSSPLHF
NA	TRBJ2-5	TRBV2	NA	TGTGCCAGCAGTTCTCGAGAGACCCAGTACTTC	CASSSRETQYF
NA	TRBJ2-1	TRBV9	NA	TGTGCCAGCAGCGCGGGGGGCCGCAATGAGCAGTTCTTC	CASSAGGRNEQFF
NA	TRBJ2-1	TRBV15	TRBD2	TGTGCCACCAGCAGGCGGACTAGTCACAATGAGCAGTTCTTC	CATSRRTSHNEQFF
NA	TRBJ1-6	TRBV5-1	NA	TGCGCCAGCAGCTACGACAATCCAGATTCACCCCTCCACTTT	CASSYDNPDSPLHF
NA	TRBJ2-1	TRBV6-4	TRBD2	TGTGCCAGCAGTGACTCGGCTAGCGGGGGTGGGTACAATGAGCAGTTCTTC	CASSDSASGGGYNEQFF
NA	TRBJ2-7	TRBV19	TRBD1	TGTGCCAGTAGGGGGACAGCCTCCTACGAGCAGTACTTC	CASRGTASYEQYF
NA	TRBJ2-7	TRBV5-6	NA	TGTGCCAGCAGCTTTCACCCTACCCCCATGTACGAGCAGTACTTC	CASSFHPTPMYEQYF
few	TRBJ2-3	TRBV28	TRBD2	TGTGCCAGCAGCCCCACTAGCGTCAGACGCACAGATACGCAGTATTTT	CASSPTSVRRTDTQYF
NA	TRBJ2-3	TRBV10-3	TRBD1	TGTGCCATCAGTGACTCAGGGGGCAGGGCAGATACGCAGTATTTT	CAISDSGGRADTQYF
NA	TRBJ2-7	TRBV4-1	TRBD2	TGCGCCAGCAGCCAAGGGGCTCGTGGGACTAGCTACGAGCAGTACTTC	CASSQGARGTSYEQYF
NA	TRBJ2-1	TRBV9	NA	TGTGCCAGCAGCGTTAATAGCGGCAGTGACTACAATGAGCAGTTCTTC	CASSVNSGSDYNEQFF
NA	TRBJ2-3	TRBV29-1	NA	TGCAGCGTTCTTCGCGTTTCTAGCACAGATACGCAGTATTTT	CSVLRVSSTDTQYF
NA	TRBJ2-5	TRBV6-1	TRBD1	TGTGCCAGCAGGGACAGGACTCAGCGTCGGGAGACCCAGTACTTC	CASRDRTQRRETQYF
NA	TRBJ1-3	TRBV4-3	NA	TGCGCCAGCAGCCTCCTGAGAGGGTCCTCTGGAAACACCATATATTTT	CASSLLRGSSGNTIYF
NA	TRBJ2-3	TRBV28	NA	TGTGCCAGCACGGACAGAAGCACAGATACGCAGTATTTT	CASTDRSTDTQYF
few	TRBJ2-5	TRBV11-3	NA	TGTGCCAGCAGAGCGACCGGGACAATAATAGGTAGGGAGACCCAGTACTTC	CASRATGTIIGRETQYF
few	TRBJ2-3	TRBV5-6	TRBD2	TGTGCCAGCAGCTTAGCACTAGCGGGGCACACAGATACGCAGTATTTT	CASSLALAGHTDTQYF
NA	TRBJ1-2	TRBV2	TRBD1	TGTGCCAGCAGTGAGGACAGGGCCGGCTATGGCTACACCTTC	CASSEDRAGYGYTF
once	TRBJ2-7	TRBV4-2	TRBD1	TGTGCCAGCAGCCAGACAGGGGGCGAGCAGTACTTC	CASSQTGGEQYF
NA	TRBJ2-3	TRBV5-1	TRBD1	TGCGCCAGCAGATTTCAGGGGGGCACAGATACGCAGTATTTT	CASRFQGGTDTQYF
NA	TRBJ2-7	TRBV9	TRBD2	TGTGCCAGCAGCGTAGCGAGCGGGGGTTTCAAGGAGCAGTACTTC	CASSVASGGFKEQYF